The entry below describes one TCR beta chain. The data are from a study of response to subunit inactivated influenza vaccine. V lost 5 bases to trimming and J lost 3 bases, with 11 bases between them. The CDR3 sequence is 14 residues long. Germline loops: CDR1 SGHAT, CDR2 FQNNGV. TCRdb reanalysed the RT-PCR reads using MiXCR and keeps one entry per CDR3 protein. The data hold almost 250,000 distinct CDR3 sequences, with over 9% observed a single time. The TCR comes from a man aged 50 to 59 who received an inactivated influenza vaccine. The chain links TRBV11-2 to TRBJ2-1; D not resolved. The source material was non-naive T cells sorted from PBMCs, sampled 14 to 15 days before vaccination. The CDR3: CASSPGQYYNEQFF. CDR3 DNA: TGTGCCAGCAGCCCAGGCCAGTACTACAATGAGCAGTTCTTC. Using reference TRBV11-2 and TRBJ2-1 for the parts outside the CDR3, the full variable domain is EAGVAQSPRYKIIEKRQSVAFWCNPISGHATLYWYQQILGQGPKLLIQFQNNGVVDDSQLPKDRFSAERLKGVDSTLKIQPAKLEDSAVYLCASSPGQYYNEQFFGPGTRLTVL.